The TCR beta chain under discussion was sequenced for a study of T cell repertoires in cytomegalovirus infection. In the study overall: From public TCR beta signatures came an indication of both CMV infection and matching HLA type. Study outcomes and limitations: There were carriers of CMV plus the relevant HLA, and cumulative public TCR beta family frequency identified them. Dominant in the ex vivo response were TCR beta clonotypes restricted by HLA-C and specific for CMV.

TCRdb itself ran the reads through MiXCR, one entry per CDR3 protein. The sample has over 300,000 distinct CDR3 sequences; 15% to 20% are singletons. This CDR3 is 13 amino acids long. V was pared by 3 bases and J by 5 bases, with 8 bases between. The germline V gene encodes CDR1 SGHTA and CDR2 FQGNSA. This clonotype was counted ten times or more. What it binds is not known. The chain couples TRBV7-2 to TRBJ1-5; D call uncertain. This clonotype was sampled from a human donor in good health (CMV status not recorded). Some clones in this sample may be carry-over from other donors' samples. Sequencing was performed on PBMCs. The CDR3 DNA reads TGTGCCAGCAGCTTGTTATCCGATCAGCCCCAGCATTTT. It yields the protein CASSLLSDQPQHF. The full variable domain, its missing parts supplied by reference TRBV7-2 and TRBJ1-5, is GAGVSQSPSNKVTEKGKDVELRCDPISGHTALYWYRQSLGQGLEFLIYFQGNSAPDKSGLPSDRFSAERTGGSVSTLTIQRTQQEDSAVYLCASSLLSDQPQHFGDGTRLSIL.